A selection of T cell receptor beta chains follows, all from one sample in a study of monozygotic twins with inflammatory bowel disease. TCRdb re-called the 5' RACE reads and catalogs CDR3 proteins one per entry, DNA excluded. This sample's table reports 200,000 to 250,000 distinct CDR3 sequences. Source material: blood. The receptors were gathered from a human donor with ulcerative colitis or Crohn's disease, or a healthy co-twin of an affected twin (not recorded which). Each CDR3 is given with its conserved first and last residue.

V gene	J gene	CDR3 protein
TRBV12-3/TRBV12-4	TRBJ2-6	CASRRDSGANVLTF
TRBV7-8	TRBJ2-1	CASSLELSGRQFF
TRBV20-1	TRBJ1-1	CSASRALMNTEAFF
TRBV6-1	TRBJ2-2	CASMRTSGFTGELFF
TRBV29-1	TRBJ1-5	CSVGTINQPQHF
TRBV19	TRBJ1-1	CASSITGGFQLKTEAFF
TRBV4-3	TRBJ2-1	CASSQALVGSSQFF
TRBV6-1	TRBJ1-4	CASSDRTGGLGEKLFF
TRBV10-3	TRBJ2-1	CAISTGVVDNEQFF
TRBV29-1	TRBJ2-7	CSVVGGTLSYEQYF
TRBV7-9	TRBJ2-2	CASSLFGELFF
TRBV5-4	TRBJ2-1	CASSSGQGAGYNEQFF
TRBV20-1	TRBJ2-3	CSARRGQGADTQYF
TRBV20-1	TRBJ2-1	CSARDRKTSGGSSSGEQFF
TRBV3-1	TRBJ1-1	CASSQVLGDENTEAFF
TRBV12-3/TRBV12-4	TRBJ2-7	CASSFFYEQYF
TRBV2	TRBJ2-2	CASSDGTANTGELFF
TRBV29-1	TRBJ1-1	CSVLGQRVNTKAFF
TRBV12-5	TRBJ2-5	CASGLGTVQETQYF
TRBV7-2	TRBJ1-1	CASSSSSLGPEAFF
TRBV7-2	TRBJ2-5	CASSFSGRETQYF
TRBV29-1	TRBJ2-1	CSVAGLAGDLYNEQFF
TRBV6-1	TRBJ1-5	CASSKGVLNNQPQHF
TRBV5-6	TRBJ2-1	CASSLNQASGRGSYNEQFF
TRBV20-1	TRBJ1-5	CSALRQLNQPQHF